This T cell receptor beta chain stems from a study of beta chain features in type 1 diabetes. Comment on this clone: Its target is not known.

Germline loops: CDR1 MGHRA, CDR2 YSYEKL. J gave up 8 bases and V 0 bases, and 7 bases lay outside the gene matches. The CDR3 length is 17 residues. The study's findings and limits: When Type 1 diabetes patients were examined, their TCRB CDR3s proved moderately but significantly shorter in all four CD4+ subsets.

The sequenced template was cDNA made from the entire isolated RNA. Produced via immunoSEQ multiplex PCR; TCRdb's table is partial and in-frame only. The table includes 300,000 to 350,000 clones, around an eighth detected once. Every donor provided one heparinised blood draw, which averaged about 120 mL. This chain uses TRBV4-1 with TRBJ2-1; 13 bases align to TRBD2. Material for sequencing was naive CD4+ T cells from blood. This sequence was found in a woman between 18 and 29 years old with type 1 diabetes. This chain's CDR3 is CASSQDRGLAGEDEQFF. In nucleotides, the CDR3 is TGCGCCAGCAGCCAAGACCGAGGACTAGCGGGAGAGGATGAGCAGTTCTTC.